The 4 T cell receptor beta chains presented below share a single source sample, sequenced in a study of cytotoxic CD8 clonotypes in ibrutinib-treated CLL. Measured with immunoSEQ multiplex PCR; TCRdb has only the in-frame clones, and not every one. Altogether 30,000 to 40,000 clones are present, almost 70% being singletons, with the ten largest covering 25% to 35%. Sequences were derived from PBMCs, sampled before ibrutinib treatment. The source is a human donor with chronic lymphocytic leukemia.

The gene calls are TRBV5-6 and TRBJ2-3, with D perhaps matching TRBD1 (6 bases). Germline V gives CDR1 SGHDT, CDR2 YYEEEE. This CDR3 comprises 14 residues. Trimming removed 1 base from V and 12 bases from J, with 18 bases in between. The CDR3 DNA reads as TGTGCCAGCAGCTTGCCCTGGGGGCCGGTTGGCCAGTATTTT. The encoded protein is CASSLPWGPVGQYF.

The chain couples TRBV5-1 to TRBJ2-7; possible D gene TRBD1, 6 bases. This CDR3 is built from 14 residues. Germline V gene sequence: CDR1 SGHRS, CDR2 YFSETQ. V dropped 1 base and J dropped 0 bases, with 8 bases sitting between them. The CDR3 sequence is CASSLRTDSYEQYF. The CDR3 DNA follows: TGCGCCAGCAGCTTGCGGACAGACTCCTACGAGCAGTACTTC.

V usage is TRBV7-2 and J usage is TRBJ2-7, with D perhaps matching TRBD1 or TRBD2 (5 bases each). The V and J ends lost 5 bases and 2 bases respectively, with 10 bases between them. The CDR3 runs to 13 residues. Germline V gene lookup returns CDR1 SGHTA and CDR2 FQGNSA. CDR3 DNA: TGTGCCAGCAGCCCAAGAGGGGCCTACGAGCAGTACTTC. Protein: CASSPRGAYEQYF.

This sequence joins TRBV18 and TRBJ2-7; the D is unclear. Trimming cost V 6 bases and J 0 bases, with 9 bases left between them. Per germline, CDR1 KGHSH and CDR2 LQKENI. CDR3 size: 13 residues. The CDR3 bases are TGTGCCAGCTCGACGGCAGCCTCCTACGAGCAGTACTTC. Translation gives CASSTAASYEQYF. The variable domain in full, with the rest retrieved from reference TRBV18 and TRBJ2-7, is NAGVMQNPRHLVRRRGQEARLRCSPMKGHSHVYWYRQLPEEGLKFMVYLQKENIIDESGMPKERFSAEFPKEGPSILRIQQVVRGDSAAYFCASSTAASYEQYFGPGTRLTVT.